One and the same sample provided the 18 T cell receptor beta chains below, sequenced in a study of CD8+ T cells in alopecia areata. Extracted RNA was reverse transcribed, and the resulting cDNA served as sequencing template. Method: immunoSEQ multiplex PCR; TCRdb's copy keeps in-frame clones and lacks some. This table has roughly 99,000 clones, about four fifths appearing once. Treatment reported: oral pan-JAK inhibitor, 5-10 mg twice daily. This sample comprised CD8+ T cells sorted from blood, obtained at week 24, from a patient treated with tofacitinib. The receptors were gathered from a human donor with alopecia areata.

The chain recombines TRBV12-5 with TRBJ1-1; D not certain. The CDR3 has 13 residues. Trimming removed 6 bases at V and 4 bases at J, with 12 bases between. Germline-derived CDR1 and CDR2 are LGHNT and FRNRAP. CDR3 DNA sequence: TGTGCTAGTGGCCCCGGAGTTATCACTGAAGCTTTCTTT. It codes for CASGPGVITEAFF.

The J gene is TRBJ2-1, the V gene TRBV29-1; no firm D call. The V gene's germline CDR1 is SQVTM and CDR2 ANQGSEA. CDR3 size: 15 residues. V was trimmed by 0 bases and J by 0 bases, leaving 9 bases between them. The CDR3 protein is CSVEDKWSSYNEQFF. CDR3 in DNA: TGCAGCGTTGAAGACAAGTGGAGCTCCTACAATGAGCAGTTCTTC.

The chain recombines TRBV4-1 with TRBJ1-2; no clear D gene. The CDR3 has 13 amino acids. V was clipped by 1 base and J by 3 bases, with 6 bases between them. CDR1 and CDR2 from the germline V gene are MGHRA and YSYEKL. Written as DNA, the CDR3 is TGCGCCAGCAGCCAAGTAAGGGACTATGGCTACACCTTC. Protein sequence: CASSQVRDYGYTF.

The chain uses TRBV19 and TRBJ2-1; 9 bases line up with TRBD1. The CDR3 sequence is 19 residues long. In germline, CDR1 is LNHDA, CDR2 SQIVND (reference sequence). The V segment lost 5 bases and the J segment 4 bases; nucleotides outside the gene matches: 18. Written as DNA, the CDR3 is TGTGCCAGTAGTGCTCCGGGACAGGGTTTTTCTAGGGATTACAATGAGCAGTTCTTC. Protein: CASSAPGQGFSRDYNEQFF.

The chain couples TRBV7-6 to TRBJ2-2; D is ambiguous. This CDR3 comprises 14 residues. The V gene lost 1 base and the J gene lost 6 bases, with 9 bases spanning the gap. Germline V lookup: CDR1 SGHVS, CDR2 FNYEAQ. The CDR3 DNA is TGTGCCAGCAGCTTAGAACGGGTGGCCGGGGAGCTGTTTTTT. Its translation: CASSLERVAGELFF.

The chain links TRBV5-8 to TRBJ2-7; D is possibly TRBD1 or TRBD2 (6 bases each). The V and J ends lost 3 bases and 0 bases respectively, with 16 bases between them. This CDR3 is built from 16 residues. Germline V gives CDR1 SGHTS, CDR2 YDEGEE. The CDR3 sequence is CASSWVGGPSSYEQYF. DNA of the CDR3: TGTGCCAGCAGCTGGGTAGGGGGGCCGAGCTCCTACGAGCAGTACTTC.

The chain couples TRBV14 to TRBJ2-7; D is undetermined. The CDR3 runs to 15 residues. Trimming stripped 0 bases from V and 1 base from J, with 10 bases between. Germline CDR1 and CDR2: SGHDN and FVKESK. The CDR3 protein is CASSQEPGRSYEQYF. The CDR3 nucleotides are TGTGCCAGCAGCCAAGAGCCGGGCAGGTCCTACGAGCAGTACTTC.

This clone was detected a few times. The sample holds other DNA sequences that translate to the same CDR3. The genes are TRBV7-2 and TRBJ1-1, with 8 bases that match TRBD1. This CDR3 spans 15 amino acids. Per germline, CDR1 SGHTA and CDR2 FQGNSA. V gave up 4 bases and J gave up 7 bases; unmatched junction bases: 11. This CDR3 is CASSSWTGSGIEAFF. Written as DNA, the CDR3 is TGTGCCAGCAGCTCCTGGACAGGGTCAGGAATTGAAGCTTTCTTT. The complete variable domain, with remaining parts taken from reference TRBV7-2 and TRBJ1-1, reads GAGVSQSPSNKVTEKGKDVELRCDPISGHTALYWYRQSLGQGLEFLIYFQGNSAPDKSGLPSDRFSAERTGGSVSTLTIQRTQQEDSAVYLCASSSWTGSGIEAFFGQGTRLTVV.

The CDR3 DNA reads TGCGCCAGCAGCCAACATCCTGGGGCCAACGTCCTGACTTTC. It translates to CASSQHPGANVLTF. This sequence joins TRBV4-3 and TRBJ2-6; no definite D call. V was trimmed by 2 bases and J by 2 bases, leaving 4 bases between them. Germline V lookup: CDR1 LGHNA, CDR2 YSLEER. The CDR3 extends over 14 amino acids.

The gene calls are TRBV29-1 and TRBJ2-2; 7 bases align to TRBD2. The CDR3 runs 13 residues. In germline, CDR1 is SQVTM, CDR2 ANQGSEA. J was trimmed by 7 bases and V by 4 bases; bases with no gene match: 6. The CDR3 sequence: CSVGVGGSGELFF. The CDR3 nucleotides read TGCAGCGTTGGAGTCGGGGGGAGCGGGGAGCTGTTTTTT.

This clone was observed a handful of times. The gene calls are TRBV7-9 and TRBJ2-7; a weak D match, TRBD1 (5 bases). V lost 4 bases and J 0 bases, leaving 10 bases between the germline ends. The length of the CDR3 is 14 residues. Germline assignment: CDR1 SEHNR and CDR2 FQNEAQ (reference sequence). The CDR3 nucleotides read TGTGCCAGCAGCTCAATGACAGCCTCCTACGAGCAGTACTTC. Protein: CASSSMTASYEQYF.

This chain links TRBV29-1 with TRBJ1-1, with 7 positions matching TRBD1. Trimming at V came to 4 bases and at J to 4 bases, leaving 9 bases not matched to a gene. The V gene's germline CDR1 is SQVTM and CDR2 ANQGSEA. This CDR3 contains 14 residues. CDR3 bases: TGCAGCGTTGTTCAGGGGGGGGACCTCACTGAAGCTTTCTTT. Its protein is CSVVQGGDLTEAFF.

The chain combines TRBV7-9 with TRBJ2-3; no clear D. The CDR3 is made up of 16 amino acids. Germline values: CDR1 SEHNR, CDR2 FQNEAQ (reference sequence). The V gene lost 5 bases and the J gene lost 1 base, with 16 bases spanning the gap. CDR3 region: CASSASDAGRTDTQYF. As DNA, the CDR3 is TGTGCCAGCAGCGCTAGTGATGCAGGTCGCACAGATACGCAGTATTTT.

This chain connects TRBV6-5 to TRBJ1-2; D possibly corresponds to TRBD1 (6 bases). The CDR3 spans 15 residues. Germline V gene lookup returns CDR1 MNHEY and CDR2 SVGAGI. The V gene lost 0 bases and the J gene lost 6 bases, with 14 bases spanning the gap. The CDR3 nucleotides are TGTGCCAGCAGTTACTCGATTGCAGGGGCGGATGGCTACACCTTC. Its translation is CASSYSIAGADGYTF.

The V call is TRBV5-6, the J call TRBJ2-7; possible D gene TRBD2, 6 bases. The CDR3 length is 14 residues. V gave up 1 base and J gave up 3 bases, with 11 bases separating them. Germline CDR1 reads SGHDT; CDR2 reads YYEEEE. The CDR3 region is CASSLWGEGYEQYF. The CDR3 coding sequence is TGTGCCAGCAGCTTGTGGGGGGAAGGCTACGAGCAGTACTTC.

V gene TRBV29-1 combines with J gene TRBJ2-5, with D perhaps matching TRBD1 (6 bases). The end of the DNA aligns better with TRBJ2-7, so the J call may be wrong. The V gene's germline CDR1 is SQVTM and CDR2 ANQGSEA. The CDR3 extends over 11 amino acids. CDR3 DNA: TGCAGCGTTACAGGGCCCTACGAGCAGTACTTC. As protein: CSVTGPYEQYF.

The chain combines TRBV14 with TRBJ1-4; the D gene is possibly TRBD1 (6 bases). Germline lookup yields CDR1 SGHDN and CDR2 FVKESK. The V end was cut by 4 bases, the J end by 8 bases, with 20 bases between. The CDR3 has 16 amino acids. CDR3 amino acids: CASSRLAGEEEEKLFF. Written as DNA, the CDR3 is TGTGCCAGCAGCCGCCTCGCAGGGGAGGAAGAGGAAAAACTGTTTTTT. The variable domain in full, completed from reference TRBV14 and TRBJ1-4, reads EAGVTQFPSHSVIEKGQTVTLRCDPISGHDNLYWYRRVMGKEIKFLLHFVKESKQDESGMPNNRFLAERTGGTYSTLKVQPAELEDSGVYFCASSRLAGEEEEKLFFGSGTQLSVL.

The chain couples TRBV6-6 to TRBJ2-1; no reliable D call. CDR1 and CDR2 (germline): MNHNY, SVGAGI (reference sequence). This CDR3 comprises 12 residues. Trimming left V 6 bases short and J 4 bases short, with 7 bases between. Written as DNA, the CDR3 is TGTGCCAGCAGCTTGGAGTACAATGAGCAGTTCTTC. Its protein product is CASSLEYNEQFF.